One and the same sample provided the 2 T cell receptor beta chains below, sequenced in a study of cytomegalovirus exposure and HLA in healthy donors. With 60 Vbeta and 13 Jbeta primers, the PCR was carried out. The data were produced by immunoSEQ multiplex PCR, yet TCRdb's version contains in-frame clones alone and is incomplete. The repertoire has approximately 180,000 clones, about four fifths of them found once; the top ten carry about 1.8%. The sequencing input was PBMCs. These receptors were obtained from a woman between 18 and 29 years old in good health and CMV-seronegative.

This clone showed up just a few times. The chain couples TRBV27 to TRBJ2-1, with 8 bases fitting TRBD2. CDR1 and CDR2 from the germline V gene are MNHEY and SMNVEV (reference sequence). Trimming removed 5 bases from V and 7 bases from J; junction bases left unmatched: 13. The CDR3 has 16 residues. CDR3 in DNA: TGTGCCAGCAGTCTATATCTGAGCGGGAGAGGGAATGAGCAGTTCTTC. It yields the protein CASSLYLSGRGNEQFF.

The chain employs TRBV7-9 and TRBJ2-2; D not resolved. The CDR3 has 13 amino acids. V lost 5 bases to trimming and J lost 5 bases, with 9 bases between them. CDR1 is SEHNR and CDR2 is FQNEAQ in the germline V gene (reference sequence). Written as DNA, the CDR3 is TGTGCCAGCAGCCAATCTACGACCGGGGAGCTGTTTTTT. Translation: CASSQSTTGELFF.